Below are 26 T cell receptor beta chains sequenced from a single sample in a study of T cells after posttransplantation cyclophosphamide listed by TCRdb under 2016. The library came from the immunoSEQ multiplex PCR assay. In its TCRdb copy, this immuneACCESS table keeps in-frame sequences only and misses some clones. Where compared with another copy, unresolved V genes explain less than half of these, and the others have no known cause. In this sample the table shows approximately 5,400 clones, and no singletons are among them. Clones ranked in the top ten supply about 25% of the sample. Read against the paper, the sample's treatment or condition label means: high-dose cyclophosphamide on days +3 and +4 as single-agent GVHD prophylaxis. For conditioning, the PTCy patients got busulfan and fludarabine, then a related or unrelated marrow graft, followed by cyclophosphamide on days +3 and +4. The source was PBMCs, collected after allogeneic stem cell transplant with posttransplant cyclophosphamide. These receptors were obtained from a male patient aged 55-69 years who received an allogeneic stem cell transplant from a related donor, was CMV-positive, and had no GVHD. After transplantation, some T cells may belong to the graft donor instead of the recipient.

Ten or more counts support this clone. The V and J genes are TRBV4-1 and TRBJ2-2; 11 nucleotides align to TRBD2. Per germline, CDR1 MGHRA and CDR2 YSYEKL. The trim removed 5 bases at V and 8 bases at J, leaving 7 bases unmatched. The CDR3 covers 15 residues. In DNA, the CDR3 is TGCGCCAGCAGCGCTATAGCGGGGGGGTCGGGGGAGCTGTTTTTT. Protein sequence: CASSAIAGGSGELFF.

This chain connects TRBV23-1 to TRBJ2-7; TRBD2 matches 7 bases. TRBV23-1 is treated as an ORF (open reading frame) with a function not yet certain. CDR3 size: 15 residues. Trimming took 4 bases from V and 0 from J; bases not matched to a gene: 6. CDR3 DNA sequence: TGCGCCAGCAGTCCTGTTCGGGACTACTCCTACGAGCAGTACTTC. Translating it yields CASSPVRDYSYEQYF.

This clone is medium-sized (0.01 to 0.1%) within its sample. This chain connects TRBV6-5 to TRBJ1-2, with D maybe TRBD1 (5 bases). Germline V gene sequence: CDR1 MNHEY, CDR2 SVGAGI. Between the trimmed V and J ends, which lost 8 bases and 8 bases, there was a span of 12 bases. The CDR3 has 11 amino acids. The CDR3 here is CASRGDFGYTF. Here the CDR3 DNA reads TGTGCCAGCCGGGGGGACTTCGGCTACACCTTC.

This clone appeared many times. The chain recombines TRBV29-1 with TRBJ1-4; unclear D gene. The CDR3 runs to 16 residues. Trimming removed 0 bases at V and 5 bases at J, with 16 bases between. CDR1 is SQVTM and CDR2 is ANQGSEA in the germline V gene. This CDR3 reads CSVEDRRGIGNEKLFF. CDR3 nucleotides: TGCAGCGTTGAAGATCGGCGGGGAATAGGGAATGAAAAACTGTTTTTT.

V is TRBV27 and J is TRBJ2-1; tentative D call: TRBD2 (6 bases). V shed 5 bases and J shed 5 bases, with 16 bases lying between them. The CDR3 contains 15 residues. Germline V lookup: CDR1 MNHEY, CDR2 SMNVEV (reference sequence). CDR3 DNA: TGTGCCAGCAGTCATACCCGGGGGAGGCACAATGAGCAGTTCTTC. This sequence encodes CASSHTRGRHNEQFF.

This clone showed up many times. V and J are TRBV7-6 and TRBJ2-2; no reliable D call. This CDR3 spans 14 amino acids. In germline, CDR1 is SGHVS, CDR2 FNYEAQ. V shed 3 bases and J shed 3 bases, with 8 bases lying between them. In DNA, the CDR3 is TGTGCCAGCAGCTTCTCATACTACACCGGGGAGCTGTTTTTT. This sequence encodes CASSFSYYTGELFF.

This sequence joins TRBV5-6 and TRBJ2-3, with 7 bases fitting TRBD2. Trimming cost V 4 bases and J 9 bases; bases outside gene matches: 2. CDR3 length: 11 residues. Germline-derived CDR1 and CDR2 are SGHDT and YYEEEE. The CDR3 sequence is CASSSGTTQYF. The CDR3 nucleotides are TGTGCCAGCAGCAGCGGGACCACGCAGTATTTT.

This clone has a handful of counts. This chain links TRBV30 with TRBJ2-7; D not resolved. Trimming pared 2 bases from V and 0 bases from J, leaving 11 bases between. Germline V CDR1 and CDR2: GTSNPN, SVGIG (reference sequence). The CDR3 sequence is 14 residues long. The CDR3 DNA reads as TGTGCCTGGAGTTTTCGAGTACTCTCCTACGAGCAGTACTTC. The encoded protein is CAWSFRVLSYEQYF.

This clone was detected only a few times. The chain uses TRBV9 and TRBJ1-6; 12 nucleotides line up with TRBD1. This CDR3 is built from 18 residues. V was clipped by 2 bases and J by 0 bases; unmatched bases: 3. Germline CDR1 reads SGDLS; CDR2 reads YYNGEE. The CDR3: CASSVGQGASSYNSPLHF. In nucleotides, the CDR3 is TGTGCCAGCAGCGTGGGACAGGGGGCTAGCTCCTATAATTCACCCCTCCACTTT.

This clone has a count of ten or more. This rearrangement joins TRBV10-3 to TRBJ2-1; TRBD2 matches 11 bases. V gave up 4 bases and J gave up 6 bases; unmatched junction bases: 2. The V gene's germline CDR1 is ENHRY and CDR2 SYGVKD. The CDR3 covers 14 residues. CDR3 in amino acids: CAISGLAGSNEQFF. The CDR3 DNA sequence: TGTGCCATCAGTGGACTAGCGGGGAGCAATGAGCAGTTCTTC.

J is TRBJ2-3 and V is TRBV7-2, with a tentative D call TRBD1 (6 bases). CDR1 is SGHTA and CDR2 is FQGNSA in the germline V gene. The CDR3 consists of 14 residues. V was clipped by 4 bases and J by 5 bases, with 13 bases between them. The CDR3 region is CASSSYGTIDTQYF. CDR3 nucleotide sequence: TGTGCCAGCAGCTCTTACGGGACAATAGATACGCAGTATTTT.

This clone was observed at least ten times. The chain carries TRBV28 and TRBJ1-2; D possibly corresponds to TRBD1 (6 bases). V shed 6 bases and J shed 5 bases, with 19 bases lying between them. From germline, CDR1 is MDHEN and CDR2 SYDVKM. CDR3 length: 15 residues. CDR3 coding DNA: TGTGCCAGCAGGTTAACAGGGCCGGGGGGTTATGGCTACACCTTC. Amino acids: CASRLTGPGGYGYTF.

This clone has only a few counts. Because the CDR3's place on the DNA is in doubt, the DNA is left out and the CDR3 is given as listed by TCRdb. The chain employs TRBV6-1 and TRBJ2-7; the D call TRBD2 from the table was never checked on the DNA. CDR1 and CDR2 from the germline V gene are MNHNS and SASEGT. The CDR3 is 15 residues long, counting both termini. The CDR3: CASGVGGGSSYEQCF.

This clone was counted many times. J is TRBJ1-2 and V is TRBV19; TRBD1 matches at 8 bases. The CDR3 is 21 residues long. The germline CDR1 and CDR2 sequences are LNHDA and SQIVND (reference sequence). V gave up 4 bases and J gave up 4 bases; unmatched junction bases: 26. The CDR3 loop is CASSTHHFPTGTGTSLYGYTF. DNA for the CDR3: TGTGCCAGTAGTACCCACCATTTCCCGACAGGGACAGGTACATCCCTCTATGGCTACACCTTC.

This clone occurred many times. The J gene is TRBJ1-5, the V gene TRBV28, with 9 bases aligning to TRBD1. The junction had 12 bases not matched to a gene; V was cut back by 5 bases and J by 7 bases. The germline V gene has CDR1 MDHEN and CDR2 SYDVKM. The CDR3 is made up of 16 amino acids. For the CDR3, the DNA is TGTGCCAGCAGTCCAGCCGGGACAGGGTTTGGACAGCCCCAGCATTTT. Its translation is CASSPAGTGFGQPQHF. Complete variable domain (other parts from reference TRBV28 and TRBJ1-5): DVKVTQSSRYLVKRTGEKVFLECVQDMDHENMFWYRQDPGLGLRLIYFSYDVKMKEKGDIPEGYSVSREKKERFSLILESASTNQTSMYLCASSPAGTGFGQPQHFGDGTRLSIL.

The chain's CDR3 is CASSRLAGGVEVTGELFF. CDR3 nucleotides: TGTGCCAGCAGCCGACTAGCGGGGGGAGTGGAAGTCACCGGGGAGCTGTTTTTT. This rearrangement joins TRBV7-2 to TRBJ2-2, with 13 bases that match TRBD2. With 5 bases clipped from V and 4 bases from J, the junction kept 10 bases outside the gene matches. This CDR3 is built from 18 residues. Per germline, CDR1 SGHTA and CDR2 FQGNSA.

This clone has ten or more counts. The rearrangement links TRBV6-6 to TRBJ1-3, with D possibly TRBD1 on 5 matching bases. From germline, CDR1 is MNHNY and CDR2 SVGAGI (reference sequence). V gave up 7 bases and J gave up 4 bases, with 17 bases separating them. CDR3 size: 15 residues. The CDR3 nucleotides read TGTGCCAGCACCGATCTTGGGGCTGAGGGAAACACCATATATTTT. Translation: CASTDLGAEGNTIYF.

Many counts were recorded for this clone. The V call is TRBV5-4, the J call TRBJ1-4, with a tentative D call TRBD1 (5 bases). The CDR3 contains 15 residues. Germline V gene data show CDR1 as SGHNT and CDR2 as YYREEE (reference sequence). V shed 4 bases and J shed 5 bases, with 15 bases lying between them. CDR3 sequence: CASSPETAFNEKLFF. CDR3 coding DNA: TGTGCCAGCAGCCCGGAGACAGCCTTCAATGAAAAACTGTTTTTT. The full variable domain, in which reference TRBV5-4 and TRBJ1-4 provide the parts outside the CDR3, is ETGVTQSPTHLIKTRGQQVTLRCSSQSGHNTVSWYQQALGQGPQFIFQYYREEENGRGNFPPRFSGLQFPNYSSELNVNALELDDSALYLCASSPETAFNEKLFFGSGTQLSVL.

The V gene is TRBV7-6, the J gene TRBJ2-3; 7 bases line up with TRBD1. Germline loops: CDR1 SGHVS, CDR2 FNYEAQ. Losses at the gene ends were 5 bases for V and 2 bases for J; bases not matched to a gene: 13. The CDR3 length is 17 residues. In DNA form, the CDR3 reads TGTGCCAGCAGCCCCCCCGCGGGCCAGGGGGACACAGATACGCAGTATTTT. Translating gives CASSPPAGQGDTDTQYF.

The V and J genes are TRBV2 and TRBJ2-1, with a tentative D call TRBD1 (5 bases). V dropped 2 bases and J dropped 0 bases, with 8 bases sitting between them. This CDR3 has 15 residues. Germline V gene sequence: CDR1 SNHLY, CDR2 FYNNEI. The CDR3 region is CASSEQGNSYNEQFF. The CDR3 DNA reads TGTGCCAGCAGTGAACAGGGCAACTCCTACAATGAGCAGTTCTTC.

In its sample, this clone was seen many times. V usage is TRBV28 and J usage is TRBJ1-2; a possible D gene is TRBD1 (6 bases). The CDR3 extends over 14 amino acids. The V end lost 7 bases, the J end lost 8 bases, and 20 bases lay between the germline ends. Germline CDR1 reads MDHEN; CDR2 reads SYDVKM. CDR3 DNA: TGTGCCAGCACCCCTTCTGCCGGGACATTGGGCTACACCTTC. Its translation is CASTPSAGTLGYTF.

This clone showed up many times. V and J are TRBV19 and TRBJ2-7; TRBD1 aligns across 9 bases. J lost 7 bases, V lost 9 bases, and 16 bases had no gene match. There are 15 residues in the CDR3. The germline V gene encodes CDR1 LNHDA and CDR2 SQIVND (reference sequence). The CDR3 is CARMSRDRVFREQYF. The CDR3 DNA reads as TGTGCCAGAATGAGCCGGGACAGGGTTTTTCGGGAGCAGTACTTC.

This clone has a handful of counts. V and J are TRBV10-2 and TRBJ1-1; D is undetermined. Between the trimmed V and J ends, which lost 4 bases and 0 bases, there was a span of 6 bases. Germline CDR1 WSHSY, CDR2 SAAADI. The CDR3 totals 13 residues. CDR3 residues: CASSARLNTEAFF. In nucleotides, the CDR3 is TGCGCCAGCAGTGCGCGGTTGAACACTGAAGCTTTCTTT.

The table lists this clone with many counts. The chain recombines TRBV27 with TRBJ2-1; no firm D call. The germline V and J ends were trimmed by 5 bases and 3 bases, with 2 bases remaining between them. This CDR3 is built from 11 residues. Germline assignment: CDR1 MNHEY and CDR2 SMNVEV (reference sequence). Here the CDR3 reads CASSLYNEQFF. CDR3 DNA sequence: TGTGCCAGCAGTCTCTACAATGAGCAGTTCTTC.

This clone showed up many times. The chain combines TRBV5-1 with TRBJ2-1; a weak D match, TRBD1 (5 bases). V lost 3 bases and J lost 3, with 13 bases in between. This CDR3 has 15 residues. Per germline, CDR1 SGHRS and CDR2 YFSETQ. The CDR3 sequence: CASSWQGPNYNEQFF. DNA of the CDR3: TGCGCCAGCAGCTGGCAGGGCCCAAACTACAATGAGCAGTTCTTC. Full variable domain (remainder filled in from reference TRBV5-1 and TRBJ2-1): KAGVTQTPRYLIKTRGQQVTLSCSPISGHRSVSWYQQTPGQGLQFLFEYFSETQRNKGNFPGRFSGRQFSNSRSEMNVSTLELGDSALYLCASSWQGPNYNEQFFGPGTRLTVL.

This clone was observed at least ten times. The chain has TRBV4-1 and TRBJ1-1; no firm D call. V was pared by 4 bases and J by 1 base, with 13 bases between. The CDR3 is 15 amino acids. Germline V gene sequence: CDR1 MGHRA, CDR2 YSYEKL. This CDR3 is CASSPGRGENTEAFF. Here the CDR3 DNA reads TGCGCCAGCAGCCCCGGGCGGGGAGAGAACACTGAAGCTTTCTTT.